This T cell receptor (beta chain) derives from a study of blood T cell repertoires in COVID-19. Study information: There were acute and convalescent COVID-19 samples, and they came from the United States, Italy and Spain.

Data came from immunoSEQ multiplex PCR; TCRdb stores just in-frame clones and leaves some out. The sample has 450,000 or so clones; approximately 89% are singletons. It was during active infection that Seattle patients were enrolled and then longitudinally followed. This CDR3 region has 15 residues. Germline CDR1 and CDR2: MDHEN and SYDVKM. The ends lost 7 bases at V and 3 bases at J; junction bases unmatched: 12. This clone appeared a single time. The sequenced sample consisted of peripheral blood. This TCR derives from a woman aged 35 to 49 with COVID-19, enrolled during active disease. The rearrangement links TRBV28 to TRBJ2-7; TRBD1 agrees at 7 bases. The CDR3 loop is CASTLTGSFFYEQYF. In DNA form, the CDR3 reads TGTGCCAGCACCCTGACAGGGAGTTTCTTCTACGAGCAGTACTTC. The entire variable domain, with the rest obtained from reference TRBV28 and TRBJ2-7, is as follows: DVKVTQSSRYLVKRTGEKVFLECVQDMDHENMFWYRQDPGLGLRLIYFSYDVKMKEKGDIPEGYSVSREKKERFSLILESASTNQTSMYLCASTLTGSFFYEQYFGPGTRLTVT.